Each of the 30 T cell receptor beta chains below was sequenced from the same sample in a study of patients and donors after allogeneic stem cell transplantation (dated by TCRdb to 2019 to 2021). Preparation of the library involved RT-PCR. The sequencing machine was a NextSeq 550. TCRdb reprocessed the public reads (quality trimming at Q25 with fastp, clone calling with MiXCR) and kept in-frame beta chains. Every CDR3 protein is listed once, alongside the most common genes and DNA of its rows. This sample gives hundreds of thousands of distinct CDR3 sequences in total; roughly 16% of them show up just once. In total, the top ten clones hold roughly 7% of the sample. Sequenced input: blood, either unsorted or a sorted T cell fraction (not recorded which). These receptors were taken from a human donor who was either an allogeneic HSCT recipient or a stem cell or donor lymphocyte infusion donor (not recorded which). It is not recorded whose cells these are; they may come from a transplant donor.

The chain uses TRBV7-2 and TRBJ1-3; D unresolved. CDR3 size: 16 residues. The germline CDR1 and CDR2 sequences are SGHTA and FQGNSA. Trimming pared 5 bases from V and 0 bases from J, leaving 14 bases between. The CDR3 region has the DNA TGTGCCAGCAGCCTCCTTACAGCGGCCTCTGGAAACACCATATATTTT. Translation gives CASSLLTAASGNTIYF.

This chain connects TRBV7-9 to TRBJ1-1; no firm D call. Trimming pared 2 bases from V and 5 bases from J, leaving 12 bases between. In germline, CDR1 is SEHNR, CDR2 FQNEAQ (reference sequence). This CDR3 comprises 14 residues. The CDR3 loop is CASSLKSGLTEAFF. The CDR3 bases are TGTGCCAGCAGCTTAAAATCGGGGTTGACTGAAGCTTTCTTT.

This clonotype was detected once. V and J are TRBV6-4 and TRBJ2-1, with D perhaps matching TRBD2 (6 bases). CDR3 length: 14 residues. V was shortened by 6 bases and J by 1 base, with 10 bases between the two germline ends. CDR1 is MRHNA and CDR2 is SNTAGT in the germline V gene. CDR3 residues: CASRRSGSYNEQFF. CDR3 DNA sequence: TGTGCCAGCAGACGCAGCGGGTCCTACAATGAGCAGTTCTTC.

The rearrangement joins TRBV6-1 to TRBJ1-2, with D tentatively TRBD1 (5 bases). CDR1 is MNHNS, CDR2 SASEGT, per germline. Trimming took off 5 bases at V and 4 bases at J, with 17 bases between the two ends. The CDR3 is made up of 15 amino acids. In nucleotides, the CDR3 is TGTGCCAGCAGTAATCCCGGGCGGGGACCCTATGGCTACACCTTC. It translates to CASSNPGRGPYGYTF.

The V gene is TRBV24-1, the J gene TRBJ2-2; 7 nucleotides align to TRBD1. The CDR3 consists of 16 residues. Germline V CDR1 and CDR2: KGHDR, SFDVKD. V dropped 4 bases and J dropped 6; count of bases not matched to a gene: 10. The CDR3 loop reads CATSDRTNRGPGELFF. As DNA, the CDR3 is TGTGCCACCAGTGACCGCACCAACAGGGGACCCGGGGAGCTGTTTTTT.

In its sample, this clonotype was seen a few times. The chain carries TRBV4-1 and TRBJ1-4, with D tentatively TRBD1 (5 bases). Trimming stripped 0 bases from V and 8 bases from J, with 13 bases between. Germline CDR1 MGHRA, CDR2 YSYEKL. This CDR3 comprises 15 residues. The CDR3 loop reads CASSQDGTEKEKLFF. In DNA form, the CDR3 reads TGCGCCAGCAGCCAAGACGGGACGGAGAAGGAAAAACTGTTTTTT.

This clonotype was detected a few times. CDR3 protein: CASSPLTTSVGDTDTQYF. The CDR3 DNA follows: TGTGCCAGCAGCCCACTAACCACTAGCGTCGGTGACACAGATACGCAGTATTTT. This chain connects TRBV11-1 to TRBJ2-3, with 7 bases matching TRBD2. The junction had 16 bases not matched to a gene; V was cut back by 5 bases and J by 2 bases. CDR1 is SGHAT and CDR2 is FQDESV in the germline V gene (reference sequence). The CDR3 spans 18 residues.

This chain joins TRBV5-1 and TRBJ2-5; D uncertain. The CDR3 has 14 amino acids. Deletions cut 2 bases from V and 2 bases from J, with 10 bases between. CDR1 is SGHRS and CDR2 is YFSETQ in the germline V gene. The CDR3 DNA follows: TGCGCCAGCAGCTTCCTGCAGCTTCAAGAGACCCAGTACTTC. This translates into CASSFLQLQETQYF.

This clonotype appeared many times. This chain joins TRBV7-8 and TRBJ2-1; no clear D gene. V was pared by 0 bases and J by 7 bases, with 10 bases between. The CDR3 consists of 14 residues. Germline V gives CDR1 SGHVS, CDR2 FQNEAQ. The CDR3 is CASSLAAIANEQFF. CDR3 in DNA: TGTGCCAGCAGCTTAGCGGCAATCGCTAATGAGCAGTTCTTC.

The chain employs TRBV19 and TRBJ1-2, with 7 bases lining up with TRBD1. Per germline, CDR1 LNHDA and CDR2 SQIVND (reference sequence). Losses at the gene ends were 10 bases for V and 4 bases for J; bases not matched to a gene: 15. This CDR3 comprises 15 residues. CDR3 in amino acids: CATTRWEGASYGYTF. As DNA, the CDR3 is TGTGCCACCACGAGGTGGGAGGGGGCAAGCTATGGCTACACCTTC.

This clonotype was seen more than once but under ten times. The J gene is TRBJ1-5, the V gene TRBV15; D possibly corresponds to TRBD1 (5 bases). There are 15 residues in the CDR3. The V and J ends lost 1 base and 7 bases respectively, with 14 bases between them. Germline assignment: CDR1 LNHNV and CDR2 YYDKDF (reference sequence). The CDR3 bases are TGTGCCACCAGCAGAGTTCTGAGGGGAAGCCAGCCCCAGCATTTT. It translates to CATSRVLRGSQPQHF.

This sequence joins TRBV7-8 and TRBJ1-1; 7 bases map to TRBD1. Germline V gene data show CDR1 as SGHVS and CDR2 as FQNEAQ. This CDR3 has 16 residues. J gave up 7 bases and V 6 bases, and 17 bases lay outside the gene matches. The CDR3 sequence: CASSPQPGQRRGEAFF. In DNA form, the CDR3 reads TGTGCCAGCAGTCCGCAACCGGGACAGAGAAGAGGTGAAGCTTTCTTT. The whole variable domain, filled in from reference TRBV7-8 and TRBJ1-1, reads GAGVSQSPRYKVAKRGQDVALRCDPISGHVSLFWYQQALGQGPEFLTYFQNEAQLDKSGLPSDRFFAERPEGSVSTLKIQRTQQEDSAVYLCASSPQPGQRRGEAFFGQGTRLTVV.

This clonotype was seen a handful of times. The rearrangement links TRBV20-1 to TRBJ2-3; D tentatively fits TRBD1 or TRBD2 (5 bases each). The CDR3 runs 13 residues. V lost 3 bases to trimming and J lost 8 bases, with 15 bases between them. Germline CDR1 DFQATT, CDR2 SNEGSKA (reference sequence). The CDR3 DNA follows: TGCAGTGCTAGTGTCGGGGCCGGAGGTACGCAGTATTTT. Protein product: CSASVGAGGTQYF.

The J gene is TRBJ1-1, the V gene TRBV19; 7 nucleotides match TRBD1. The CDR3 sequence is 16 residues long. Losses at the gene ends were 6 bases for V and 3 bases for J; bases not matched to a gene: 13. In germline, CDR1 is LNHDA, CDR2 SQIVND (reference sequence). In nucleotides, the CDR3 is TGTGCCAGTAGAATCCGACAGACAGGGACCCACACTGAAGCTTTCTTT. It codes for CASRIRQTGTHTEAFF.

This clonotype was recorded a few times. The chain combines TRBV3-1 with TRBJ2-7, with 8 positions matching TRBD1. The trim removed 0 bases at V and 2 bases at J, leaving 3 bases unmatched. Looked up from germline, CDR1 is LGHDT and CDR2 is YNNKEL (reference sequence). The CDR3 extends over 15 amino acids. This CDR3 reads CASSQEDRAPYEQYF. CDR3 sequence (DNA): TGTGCCAGCAGCCAAGAGGACAGGGCCCCCTACGAGCAGTACTTC.

This clonotype occurred a few times. Its ends do not fully match the called genes, so a read error is possible. CDR3 protein: CATSYRDTQYF. CDR3 coding DNA: TGTGCCACCAGTTACCGGGATACGCAGTATTTT. The gene calls are TRBV6-5 and TRBJ2-3; no reliable D call. The CDR3 covers 11 residues. Germline values: CDR1 MNHEY, CDR2 SVGAGI.

This clonotype appeared many times. The gene calls are TRBV12-3 or TRBV12-4 and TRBJ2-2; 11 nucleotides align to TRBD2. With 5 bases clipped from V and 0 bases from J, the junction kept 5 bases outside the gene matches. This CDR3 has 17 amino acids. In nucleotides, the CDR3 is TGTGCCAGCAGTACCCATAGCGGGGGGGCGAACACCGGGGAGCTGTTTTTT. It is translated as CASSTHSGGANTGELFF.

This clonotype was observed many times. This chain links TRBV24-1 with TRBJ2-1, with 10 nucleotides matching TRBD2. There are 17 residues in the CDR3. With 3 bases clipped from V and 4 bases from J, the junction kept 8 bases outside the gene matches. Germline lookup yields CDR1 KGHDR and CDR2 SFDVKD. The CDR3 region is CATSDQREGGVYNEQFF. The CDR3 DNA is TGTGCCACCAGTGATCAGCGGGAGGGGGGGGTTTACAATGAGCAGTTCTTC.

There are a few counts of this clonotype. The chain has TRBV2 and TRBJ2-2; D unclear. CDR1 SNHLY and CDR2 FYNNEI come from the germline V gene. This CDR3 spans 16 amino acids. Deletions cut 2 bases from V and 4 bases from J, with 14 bases between. In DNA, the CDR3 is TGTGCCAGCAGTGAAACTCCTCCGGGCATCACCGGGGAGCTGTTTTTT. Amino acid sequence: CASSETPPGITGELFF.

Turning to this clonotype: The junction departs from germline at one end; a sequencing error may be responsible. DNA of the CDR3: TGTGCCAGCAGTTTTAGGCATCCCACAGAGACGCAGTATTTT. It yields the protein CASSFRHPTETQYF. The chain uses TRBV12-3 or TRBV12-4 and TRBJ2-3, with D uncertain. CDR3 length: 14 residues.

This clonotype has more than one count but fewer than ten. The chain employs TRBV6-4 and TRBJ2-1, with 12 bases matching TRBD2. The length of the CDR3 is 15 residues. CDR1 and CDR2 from the germline V gene are MRHNA and SNTAGT. V lost 3 bases to trimming and J lost 9 bases; unmatched junction nucleotides: 6. This chain's CDR3 is CASSEGLAGGGEQFF. DNA for the CDR3: TGTGCCAGCAGTGAAGGGCTAGCGGGAGGGGGTGAGCAGTTCTTC.

This clonotype was seen a single time. The chain has TRBV24-1 and TRBJ2-5; D may correspond to TRBD1 or TRBD2 (5 bases each). The CDR3 runs to 13 residues. The V end lost 8 bases, the J end lost 5 bases, and 14 bases lay between the germline ends. Germline V gives CDR1 KGHDR, CDR2 SFDVKD. CDR3 nucleotide sequence: TGTGCCACCAAAAAGGACTGGGACGAGACCCAGTACTTC. This encodes CATKKDWDETQYF.

A few counts support this clonotype. V gene TRBV10-3 combines with J gene TRBJ2-7, with D possibly TRBD1 on 6 matching bases. V lost 6 bases, J lost 5 bases, and 20 bases lay in between. This CDR3 comprises 15 residues. The V gene's germline CDR1 is ENHRY and CDR2 SYGVKD. The CDR3 sequence: CAISQSTGISHEQYF. The CDR3 nucleotides read TGTGCCATCAGCCAATCTACAGGGATTTCACACGAGCAGTACTTC.

The chain carries TRBV7-2 and TRBJ1-1; D gene uncertain. This CDR3 has 11 residues. The germline V gene encodes CDR1 SGHTA and CDR2 FQGNSA. V was clipped by 8 bases and J by 6 bases, with 10 bases between them. CDR3 bases: TGTGCCAGCCTAAGAATGGCTGAAGCTTTCTTT. Amino acids: CASLRMAEAFF.

V usage is TRBV3-1 and J usage is TRBJ2-1; the match to TRBD2 covers 7 bases. With V trimmed by 1 base and J by 3 bases, 6 bases remained unmatched. CDR3 length: 16 amino acids. Germline V gene lookup returns CDR1 LGHDT and CDR2 YNNKEL (reference sequence). CDR3 protein: CASSQGGSVYYNEQFF. The CDR3 nucleotides read TGTGCCAGCAGCCAAGGCGGGAGCGTGTACTACAATGAGCAGTTCTTC.

The table lists this clonotype with a few counts. The V and J genes are TRBV4-2 and TRBJ1-4, with D perhaps matching TRBD1 (5 bases). Trimming cost V 4 bases and J 2 bases, with 5 bases left between them. The CDR3 runs 13 residues. CDR1 and CDR2 from the germline V gene are LGHNA and YNFKEQ. The CDR3 loop reads CASSRDTNEKLFF. The DNA for the CDR3 is TGTGCCAGCAGCCGGGACACTAATGAAAAACTGTTTTTT.

V and J are TRBV11-1 and TRBJ1-1, with D hard to call. Germline CDR1 SGHAT, CDR2 FQDESV (reference sequence). This CDR3 contains 14 residues. Trimming cost V 5 bases and J 1 base, with 11 bases left between them. This CDR3 reads CASSHPGGNTEAFF. DNA of the CDR3: TGTGCCAGCAGCCATCCGGGTGGGAACACTGAAGCTTTCTTT.

The table lists this clonotype with a few counts. J is TRBJ1-6 and V is TRBV5-4; D is ambiguous. CDR1 and CDR2 (germline): SGHNT, YYREEE (reference sequence). The CDR3 sequence is 16 residues long. Trimming removed 5 bases at V and 6 bases at J, with 18 bases between. CDR3 sequence: CASRETRTGVNSPLHF. Here the CDR3 DNA reads TGTGCCAGCAGGGAGACTCGTACCGGGGTTAATTCACCCCTCCACTTT.

In its sample, this clonotype was seen a few times. This CDR3 is CASSFTASGRGGVREQFF. The CDR3 DNA is TGTGCCAGCAGTTTTACGGCTAGCGGGAGGGGGGGGGTTCGCGAGCAGTTCTTC. The chain uses TRBV12-3 or TRBV12-4 and TRBJ2-1, with TRBD2 matching 12 bases. There are 18 residues in the CDR3. Losses at the gene ends were 3 bases for V and 10 bases for J; bases not matched to a gene: 16.

The rearrangement joins TRBV12-3 or TRBV12-4 to TRBJ1-5, with TRBD1 matching over 8 bases. V shed 7 bases, J shed 2 bases, and the junction held 4 bases outside the gene matches. The CDR3 spans 14 residues. The CDR3 protein is CASTLQGGNQPQHF. CDR3 sequence (DNA): TGTGCCAGCACCCTACAGGGGGGCAATCAGCCCCAGCATTTT.